This passage covers 26 T cell receptor beta chains from one sample sequenced in a study of T-cell memory formation after mild COVID-19. TCRdb reprocessed the 5' RACE reads via MiXCR and lists one record per CDR3 protein. The top ten clones hold roughly 8.3% of a sample with hundreds of thousands of distinct CDR3 sequences, 20% to 25% of them seen once. Sequencing was performed on PBMCs or a T cell subset sorted from them (not recorded which). These receptors originate from an adult woman who had mild COVID-19 (a few samples of this study predate the infection). Cell type and time point are not known.

This clonotype was seen a few times. J is TRBJ2-1 and V is TRBV5-1; 8 positions match TRBD2. The CDR3 totals 12 residues. Germline V gives CDR1 SGHRS, CDR2 YFSETQ. The V segment lost 0 bases and the J segment 12 bases; nucleotides outside the gene matches: 2. CDR3 nucleotides: TGCGCCAGCAGCTTGGGCGCGGGGGGGCAGTTCTTC. Its translation: CASSLGAGGQFF.

Only a few counts were recorded for this clonotype. The chain is built from TRBV19 and TRBJ2-3; D gene uncertain. Germline CDR1 reads LNHDA; CDR2 reads SQIVND (reference sequence). Trimming shortened V by 5 bases and J by 3 bases, and 9 bases separated the two germline ends. The CDR3 is made up of 13 amino acids. This CDR3 reads CASSYLRTDTQYF. In nucleotides, the CDR3 is TGTGCCAGTAGTTATCTGCGGACAGATACGCAGTATTTT.

This clonotype was counted many times. V usage is TRBV7-9 and J usage is TRBJ1-1, with 7 nucleotides matching TRBD1. Germline trimming cut 2 bases from V and 2 bases from J; bases unmatched to any gene: 14. Germline V CDR1 and CDR2: SEHNR, FQNEAQ (reference sequence). The CDR3 is 18 amino acids. The CDR3 is CASSLYGVWDSVNTEAFF. In DNA form, the CDR3 reads TGTGCCAGCAGCTTATACGGAGTATGGGACAGCGTAAACACTGAAGCTTTCTTT. Full variable domain (rest looked up from reference TRBV7-9 and TRBJ1-1): DTGVSQNPRHKITKRGQNVTFRCDPISEHNRLYWYRQTLGQGPEFLTYFQNEAQLEKSRLLSDRFSAERPKGSFSTLEIQRTEQGDSAMYLCASSLYGVWDSVNTEAFFGQGTRLTVV.

This rearrangement joins TRBV7-9 to TRBJ1-6, with TRBD1 identical over 10 bases. J gave up 5 bases and V 5 bases, and 3 bases lay outside the gene matches. The CDR3 runs to 15 residues. From germline, CDR1 is SEHNR and CDR2 FQNEAQ (reference sequence). CDR3 coding DNA: TGTGCCAGCAGCCCTGGGACAGGGGATAATTCACCCCTCCACTTT. This encodes CASSPGTGDNSPLHF.

V gene TRBV19 combines with J gene TRBJ2-1, with D uncertain. The CDR3 is 16 residues long. Trimming took off 1 base at V and 3 bases at J, with 13 bases between the two ends. Per germline, CDR1 LNHDA and CDR2 SQIVND (reference sequence). The CDR3: CASSIGKLWGYNEQFF. CDR3 nucleotides: TGTGCCAGTAGTATAGGGAAGCTGTGGGGCTACAATGAGCAGTTCTTC.

This clonotype has a handful of counts. The rearrangement uses TRBV2 and TRBJ2-2; 7 bases fit TRBD1. The germline V gene encodes CDR1 SNHLY and CDR2 FYNNEI. The length of the CDR3 is 15 residues. The junction had 6 bases not matched to a gene; V was cut back by 4 bases and J by 4 bases. The CDR3 loop is CASSGVRGSTGELFF. For the CDR3, the DNA is TGTGCCAGCAGTGGTGTCAGGGGGAGCACCGGGGAGCTGTTTTTT.

This chain connects TRBV6-5 to TRBJ1-2, with TRBD1 matching 8 bases. CDR1 and CDR2 from the germline V gene are MNHEY and SVGAGI. V was pared by 6 bases and J by 7 bases, with 13 bases of the junction left unmatched. This CDR3 has 15 residues. CDR3 DNA: TGTGCCAGCAGCCTTACCTGGACAGGGTCGAGTGGCTACACCTTC. It codes for CASSLTWTGSSGYTF.

The gene calls are TRBV18 and TRBJ2-7; D is perhaps TRBD2 (7 bases). V gave up 5 bases and J gave up 0 bases, with 23 bases separating them. From germline, CDR1 is KGHSH and CDR2 LQKENI. The CDR3 has 18 residues. DNA for the CDR3: TGTGCCAGCTCAGCAGCGGGGACCAGGGGACCTAGCTCCTACGAGCAGTACTTC. This encodes CASSAAGTRGPSSYEQYF.

This clonotype was found a few times. The chain links TRBV11-3 to TRBJ1-3; D may be TRBD1 (6 bases). The CDR3 loop spans 16 amino acids. From germline, CDR1 is SGHNT and CDR2 YENEEA. Deletions cut 6 bases from V and 0 bases from J, with 15 bases between. The CDR3, as DNA: TGTGCCAGCAGGATGAGGGGGATCGCCTCTGGAAACACCATATATTTT. It is translated as CASRMRGIASGNTIYF.

This clonotype was counted at least ten times. The CDR3 is CASSLRTGASYNEQFF. The CDR3 DNA is TGTGCCAGCAGCTTAAGGACAGGGGCCTCCTACAATGAGCAGTTCTTC. This chain links TRBV7-8 with TRBJ2-1; 9 bases fit TRBD1. This CDR3 is built from 16 residues. Trimming cost V 2 bases and J 0 bases; bases outside gene matches: 2. Germline values: CDR1 SGHVS, CDR2 FQNEAQ.

This clonotype was observed at least ten times. This rearrangement joins TRBV3-1 to TRBJ2-3; unclear D gene. Trimming pared 3 bases from V and 6 bases from J, leaving 7 bases between. Germline values: CDR1 LGHDT, CDR2 YNNKEL (reference sequence). The CDR3 has 12 residues. CDR3 sequence: CASSHPDDTQYF. In nucleotides, the CDR3 is TGTGCCAGCAGCCACCCCGATGATACGCAGTATTTT.

The chain carries TRBV12-5 and TRBJ2-1; TRBD2 agrees at 8 bases. V was pared by 5 bases and J by 10 bases, with 13 bases of the junction left unmatched. The germline V gene encodes CDR1 LGHNT and CDR2 FRNRAP. The CDR3 sequence is 15 residues long. The CDR3 here is CASGPPLGRAREQFF. CDR3 coding DNA: TGTGCTAGTGGTCCGCCCCTCGGGAGGGCAAGGGAGCAGTTCTTC.

This clonotype turned up a few times. The CDR3 loop is CASSSTGGTSGNTIYF. The DNA of the CDR3 is TGTGCCAGCAGCTCTACCGGTGGGACTTCTGGAAACACCATATATTTT. The chain couples TRBV7-9 to TRBJ1-3, with a tentative D call TRBD1 (5 bases). Per germline, CDR1 SEHNR and CDR2 FQNEAQ (reference sequence). The CDR3 covers 16 residues. V was cut by 4 bases and J by 1 base, with 14 bases left in between.

This clonotype was recorded a few times. V gene TRBV20-1 combines with J gene TRBJ2-2; possible D gene TRBD2, 6 bases. CDR1 DFQATT and CDR2 SNEGSKA come from the germline V gene (reference sequence). This CDR3 is 13 amino acids long. The V and J ends lost 1 base and 6 bases respectively, with 9 bases between them. Here the CDR3 DNA reads TGCAGTGCTAGAGTGGGGGGATCCGGGGAGCTGTTTTTT. Encoded protein: CSARVGGSGELFF.

Concerning this clonotype itself: An end of the junction does not agree with germline; a read error may underlie this. The genes are TRBV7-7 and TRBJ2-5; weak D call: TRBD2 (6 bases). CDR3 length: 14 residues. Germline loops: CDR1 SSHAT, CDR2 FNYEAQ (reference sequence). CDR3 DNA: TGTGCTAGCAGCTTAACGGGAGCGAGGGAGACCCAGTACTTC. This translates into CASSLTGARETQYF.

The chain links TRBV27 to TRBJ1-1, with 8 bases that match TRBD1. The CDR3 covers 14 residues. The V segment lost 4 bases and the J segment 6 bases; nucleotides outside the gene matches: 7. Germline values: CDR1 MNHEY, CDR2 SMNVEV (reference sequence). The CDR3 protein is CASSSGQGLPEAFF. The CDR3, as DNA: TGTGCCAGCAGTTCCGGACAGGGCCTCCCTGAAGCTTTCTTT.

This clonotype was recorded a few times. This chain connects TRBV5-4 to TRBJ2-5, with 8 positions matching TRBD2. This CDR3 comprises 15 residues. Germline assignment: CDR1 SGHNT and CDR2 YYREEE (reference sequence). After removal of 4 bases from V and 5 bases from J, the junction contained 10 bases not matched to a gene. The CDR3 nucleotides read TGTGCCAGCAGCCTACGGGCGGGAGGACGGGAGACCCAGTACTTC. It encodes CASSLRAGGRETQYF. The variable domain in full, completed from reference TRBV5-4 and TRBJ2-5, reads ETGVTQSPTHLIKTRGQQVTLRCSSQSGHNTVSWYQQALGQGPQFIFQYYREEENGRGNFPPRFSGLQFPNYSSELNVNALELDDSALYLCASSLRAGGRETQYFGPGTRLLVL.

This clonotype was observed a handful of times. The chain is built from TRBV13 and TRBJ2-7; possible D gene TRBD1, 6 bases. Germline CDR1 reads PRHDT; CDR2 reads FYEKMQ (reference sequence). This CDR3 is 13 amino acids long. The V gene lost 4 bases and the J gene lost 2 bases, with 9 bases spanning the gap. The CDR3 DNA reads as TGTGCCAGCAGCTACAGGGTTCCCTACGAGCAGTACTTC. It is translated as CASSYRVPYEQYF.

In this sample, this clonotype turned up a few times. This chain links TRBV18 with TRBJ2-6; D is undetermined. Germline values: CDR1 KGHSH, CDR2 LQKENI. V lost 0 bases to trimming and J lost 0 bases, with 3 bases between them. The CDR3 consists of 15 residues. CDR3 in DNA: TGTGCCAGCTCACCACCCATCTCTGGGGCCAACGTCCTGACTTTC. Its protein is CASSPPISGANVLTF.

This clonotype was found many times. This chain uses TRBV5-1 with TRBJ2-1; possibly TRBD1 for D (5 bases). From germline, CDR1 is SGHRS and CDR2 YFSETQ. V lost 4 bases to trimming and J lost 4 bases, with 12 bases between them. The CDR3 runs 14 residues. The CDR3 coding sequence is TGCGCCAGCAGCCCGACAGCGTCATACAATGAGCAGTTCTTC. It specifies CASSPTASYNEQFF.

In this sample, this clonotype turned up a few times. The J gene is TRBJ2-1, the V gene TRBV7-8; D possibly corresponds to TRBD2 (5 bases). Germline values: CDR1 SGHVS, CDR2 FQNEAQ. This CDR3 is built from 15 residues. The V and J ends lost 5 bases and 1 base respectively, with 12 bases between them. Here the CDR3 reads CASSPDYGSYNEQFF. The CDR3 DNA reads as TGTGCCAGCAGCCCCGACTATGGGTCCTACAATGAGCAGTTCTTC.

This clonotype was observed a few times. The rearrangement links TRBV12-3 or TRBV12-4 to TRBJ2-7; 7 bases align to TRBD2. After removal of 7 bases from V and 2 bases from J, the junction contained 8 bases not matched to a gene. There are 14 residues in the CDR3. The CDR3 reads CASTNWGGTYEQYF. The CDR3 DNA sequence: TGTGCCAGCACCAACTGGGGGGGTACCTACGAGCAGTACTTC.

This sequence joins TRBV11-2 and TRBJ2-2; D remains ambiguous. The CDR3 is 16 residues long. CDR1 is SGHAT, CDR2 FQNNGV, per germline. V was clipped by 4 bases and J by 5 bases, with 17 bases between them. The chain's CDR3 is CASSSGPNPITGELFF. The CDR3 nucleotides read TGTGCCAGCAGCTCCGGGCCTAATCCCATAACCGGGGAGCTGTTTTTT.

The V gene is TRBV19, the J gene TRBJ1-1; D is ambiguous. Germline V lookup: CDR1 LNHDA, CDR2 SQIVND (reference sequence). This CDR3 is 14 amino acids long. V lost 2 bases and J lost 3, with 10 bases in between. CDR3 coding DNA: TGTGCCAGTAGTATAACTAGTCCGGACACTGAAGCTTTCTTT. Its protein is CASSITSPDTEAFF.

This clonotype appeared a few times. The rearrangement joins TRBV24-1 to TRBJ2-3, with D hard to call. CDR3 length equals 15 residues. The ends were cut back, 4 bases at V and 0 bases at J, with 10 bases in the middle. Per germline, CDR1 KGHDR and CDR2 SFDVKD. The CDR3 protein is CATSEGETSTDTQYF. DNA for the CDR3: TGTGCCACCAGTGAAGGAGAGACTAGCACAGATACGCAGTATTTT.

This clonotype came up a few times. This chain uses TRBV12-3 or TRBV12-4 with TRBJ1-1, with unresolved D. V dropped 2 bases and J dropped 2 bases, with 9 bases sitting between them. This CDR3 is built from 14 residues. CDR3 coding DNA: TGTGCCAGCAGTTTAATGTCAGCAAACACTGAAGCTTTCTTT. Its protein is CASSLMSANTEAFF.